These 22 T cell receptor beta chains originate from one sample sequenced in a study of tumor and adjacent non-tumor tissue in lung cancer. The library came from three nested PCR rounds adapted from ARM-PCR protocols. TCRdb passed the multiplex PCR reads through MiXCR, listing each CDR3 protein once. The repertoire includes some 80,000 distinct CDR3 sequences, 76% of them detected once, and roughly a fifth sits in the top ten. This sample's RNA came from whole unsorted tissue. More than 3 cm separated this lung sample from the edge of the tumor. The specimen was distant non-tumor lung tissue. The receptors shown here come from a woman between 45 and 65 years old with non-small cell lung cancer.

Of note for this clonotype: At one of its ends the junction is not consistent with the germline gene, which may arise from a read error. The chain combines TRBV6-5 with TRBJ1-1, with D possibly TRBD1 on 5 matching bases. From germline, CDR1 is MNHEY and CDR2 SVGAGI. The CDR3 is made up of 14 amino acids. The CDR3 region has the DNA TGTGCCAGCAGTTGGGGGGGAAGGTACTCTGAAACTTTCTTT. Translating it yields CASSWGGRYSETFF.

Note on this clonotype: An end of the junction does not agree with germline; a read error may underlie this. The chain couples TRBV6-6 to TRBJ1-4; the D gene is possibly TRBD1 (6 bases). In germline, CDR1 is MNHNY, CDR2 SVGAGI (reference sequence). This CDR3 region has 13 residues. The CDR3 loop is CASRAGAVEKLFF. Here the CDR3 DNA reads TGTGCCAGCAGGGCAGGGGCGGTTGAAAAACTTTTTTTT.

Points on this clonotype: The junction departs from germline at one end; a sequencing error may be responsible. The V gene is TRBV10-3, the J gene TRBJ2-4; D perhaps matches TRBD2 (5 bases). This CDR3 region has 15 residues. Germline CDR1 ENHRY, CDR2 SYGVKD. CDR3 in DNA: TGTGCCAACAGTGAGGAGGAGCTAGCCAAAAACATTCAGTACTTC. It translates to CANSEEELAKNIQYF.

This rearrangement joins TRBV11-2 to TRBJ1-1; possible D gene TRBD1, 6 bases. The germline V and J ends were trimmed by 5 bases and 11 bases, with 18 bases remaining between them. Per germline, CDR1 SGHAT and CDR2 FQNNGV. CDR3 length equals 13 residues. CDR3 nucleotide sequence: TGTGCCAGCAGCCCGGGGGCGCAGCAGTGGGCTTTCTTT. This codes for CASSPGAQQWAFF.

Regarding this clonotype: A clone one base away is much larger, so this may be a read error. The V and J genes are TRBV6-1 and TRBJ1-2; perhaps TRBD1 as D (5 bases). The V gene's germline CDR1 is MNHNS and CDR2 SASEGT. This CDR3 has 14 residues. V was clipped by 6 bases and J by 3 bases, with 14 bases between them. CDR3: CASSEGRTHYGYTF. CDR3 sequence (DNA): TGTGCCAGCAGCGAGGGCAGGACACACTATGGCTACACCTTC.

Note on this clonotype: A junction boundary mismatches the germline segment, possibly from a read error. V and J are TRBV4-1 and TRBJ2-3; TRBD2 matches 13 bases. Germline lookup yields CDR1 MGHRA and CDR2 YSYEKL. The length of the CDR3 is 17 residues. This chain's CDR3 is CASSQGVTSGRSDTEYF. The DNA of the CDR3 is TGTGCCAGCAGCCAAGGAGTGACTAGCGGGAGGTCAGATACGGAGTATTTT.

The rearrangement links TRBV4-2 to TRBJ2-3, with TRBD2 as a possible D gene (5 bases). The CDR3 totals 16 residues. Trimming left V 3 bases short and J 0 bases short, with 13 bases between. Germline CDR1 reads LGHNA; CDR2 reads YNFKEQ. In DNA, the CDR3 is TGTGCCAGCAGCCAGGGCACCTGGACTAGCACAGATACGCAGTATTTT. Its protein product is CASSQGTWTSTDTQYF.

This clonotype was seen only a few times. The germline gene is not matched at one end of the junction; a read error may be the cause. The chain carries TRBV20-1 and TRBJ1-1, with 8 bases matching TRBD1. The CDR3 sequence is 16 residues long. CDR1 DFQATT and CDR2 SNEGSKA come from the germline V gene (reference sequence). The DNA of the CDR3 is TGCAATGCTAGAGCCGGGACAGGTGGAATGAACACTGAAGCTTTCTTT. Protein product: CNARAGTGGMNTEAFF.

On this clonotype: Relative to the germline gene, one junction end is altered; a read error may explain this. The chain is built from TRBV29-1 and TRBJ1-2, with no clear D. The germline gives CDR1 SQVTM, CDR2 ANQGSEA. The CDR3 covers 14 residues. The CDR3 sequence is CSIERDHSQYGNTF. CDR3 bases: TGCAGCATTGAACGGGATCATAGCCAGTATGGCAATACCTTC.

The J gene is TRBJ1-1, the V gene TRBV29-1; D gene unclear. Looked up from germline, CDR1 is SQVTM and CDR2 is ANQGSEA. V lost 7 bases, J lost 0 bases, and 15 bases lay in between. CDR3 length equals 14 residues. The CDR3 spells CSGAGPGVNTEAFF. The CDR3, as DNA: TGCAGCGGCGCAGGCCCCGGAGTGAACACTGAAGCTTTCTTT.

Points on this clonotype: Given a much more abundant clone one base away, this may be a read error. This chain uses TRBV20-1 with TRBJ1-1, with 7 nucleotides matching TRBD1. The CDR3 is 13 residues long. Germline CDR1 DFQATT, CDR2 SNEGSKA (reference sequence). CDR3: CSAAGQTNTEASF. For the CDR3, the DNA is TGCAGTGCGGCGGGACAGACCAACACTGAAGCTTCCTTT.

This clonotype was found many times. This sequence joins TRBV5-1 and TRBJ2-7, with 9 bases aligning to TRBD2. Germline V lookup: CDR1 SGHRS, CDR2 YFSETQ. This CDR3 has 15 residues. V lost 4 bases to trimming and J lost 6 bases; unmatched junction nucleotides: 11. The CDR3 DNA reads TGCGCCAGCAGCGCCGCCGGGACTAGCTTCGTCGAGCAGTACTTC. This translates into CASSAAGTSFVEQYF.

This clonotype was recorded many times. The chain links TRBV20-1 to TRBJ2-1; TRBD2 matches at 9 bases. The CDR3 has 17 residues. Germline V gives CDR1 DFQATT, CDR2 SNEGSKA (reference sequence). Trimming took 1 base from V and 12 from J; bases not matched to a gene: 19. The CDR3 reads CSARAGGSWREGRRQFF. The DNA for the CDR3 is TGCAGTGCTAGAGCTGGGGGTAGTTGGCGGGAGGGCCGGAGGCAGTTCTTC.

The chain recombines TRBV29-1 with TRBJ1-3, with D possibly matching TRBD1 (6 bases). CDR1 and CDR2 from the germline V gene are SQVTM and ANQGSEA. The CDR3 extends over 13 amino acids. The ends were cut back, 7 bases at V and 0 bases at J, with 10 bases in the middle. The chain's CDR3 is CSAIQGSGNTIYF. In DNA form, the CDR3 reads TGCAGCGCTATACAGGGCTCTGGAAACACCATATATTTT.

This clonotype occurred once. J is TRBJ2-7 and V is TRBV6-5; D gene unclear. There are 13 residues in the CDR3. Germline V lookup: CDR1 MNHEY, CDR2 SVGAGI. The CDR3: CTNSSQASYEQYF. CDR3 coding DNA: TGTACCAACAGTAGCCAGGCGTCCTACGAGCAGTACTTC.

As to this clonotype: Its ends do not fully match the called genes, so a read error is possible. V usage is TRBV6-1 and J usage is TRBJ1-2; D is ambiguous. The CDR3 length is 15 residues. CDR1 and CDR2 from the germline V gene are MNHNS and SASEGT. The CDR3 loop is CASSENEHGNYGYTF. CDR3 bases: TGTGCCAGTAGTGAAAACGAACACGGGAACTATGGCTACACCTTC.

This clonotype was recorded many times. The chain is built from TRBV30 and TRBJ1-3; TRBD1 matches 7 bases. The V gene's germline CDR1 is GTSNPN and CDR2 SVGIG (reference sequence). Trimming cost V 7 bases and J 4 bases; bases outside gene matches: 1. The CDR3 loop spans 11 amino acids. The CDR3 nucleotides are TGTGCCTCGGGACAGGGAAACACCATATATTTT. Amino acid sequence: CASGQGNTIYF.

Concerning this clonotype: The junction does not match germline at one end; this may be a read error. The V and J genes are TRBV29-1 and TRBJ2-5; 9 positions match TRBD2. The CDR3 length is 15 residues. The germline CDR1 and CDR2 sequences are SQVTM and ANQGSEA. The CDR3 loop is CSLRLAEGLQETQYF. CDR3 DNA: TGTAGCCTCCGACTAGCGGAGGGATTACAAGAGACCCAGTACTTC.

This clonotype was detected a few times. The junction and the germline gene differ at one end; a read error may be behind it. The chain employs TRBV6-1 and TRBJ2-7; D tentatively fits TRBD1 or TRBD2 (5 bases each). CDR1 MNHNS and CDR2 SASEGT come from the germline V gene. There are 13 residues in the CDR3. CDR3 bases: TGTGCCAGCAGGGTACAAACAAGGGACGACCAGTACTTC. Its translation: CASRVQTRDDQYF.

The chain couples TRBV11-3 to TRBJ2-2; the match to TRBD1 covers 9 bases. This CDR3 contains 15 residues. Germline lookup yields CDR1 SGHNT and CDR2 YENEEA. The trim removed 5 bases at V and 9 bases at J, leaving 10 bases unmatched. The CDR3 nucleotides read TGTGCCAGCAGCGCGGGACAGGGTAATACAAGGGAGCTGTTTTTT. Its translation: CASSAGQGNTRELFF.

There are many counts of this clonotype. The CDR3 bases are TGTGCCAGCAGTGAACTAGCGGGTTCCTACAATGAGCAGTTCTTC. Protein: CASSELAGSYNEQFF. The chain joins TRBV6-1 to TRBJ2-1; TRBD2 matches 8 bases. CDR1 and CDR2 (germline): MNHNS, SASEGT. This CDR3 is 15 amino acids long. The V segment lost 2 bases and the J segment 1 base; nucleotides outside the gene matches: 1.

With regard to this clonotype: This CDR3 is missing its conserved last phenylalanine or tryptophan, likely due to a read error. V usage is TRBV6-5 and J usage is TRBJ2-1; the D gene is possibly TRBD1 (6 bases). The CDR3 totals 13 residues. The germline CDR1 and CDR2 sequences are MNHEY and SVGAGI. CDR3 nucleotide sequence: TGTGCAAGCAGTTCCGGACAGTACAATGGGCAGTTCTCC. It yields the protein CASSSGQYNGQFS.